The rows below give T cell receptor beta chains drawn from one sample of a study of PD-1 blockade in classical Hodgkin lymphoma. Assay: immunoSEQ multiplex PCR; the TCRdb copy retains only in-frame clones and omits some. This table has some 84,000 clones, under 90% appearing once. Sequences were derived from peripheral blood mononuclear cells (PBMCs), sampled at baseline. Receptor source: a human donor with classical Hodgkin lymphoma. The CDR3 runs from the conserved cysteine through the conserved F or W. Each record gives: V gene, CDR3 protein.

V gene: TRBV7-6
CDR3 protein: CASSTQGGEAFF

V gene: TRBV27
CDR3 protein: CASSITSGRRNEQFF

V gene: TRBV27
CDR3 protein: CASSLRYRGSSGEQYF

V gene: TRBV7-9
CDR3 protein: CASSLGTSGSNEQYF

V gene: TRBV30
CDR3 protein: CAWAFRGLDQPQHF

V gene: TRBV6-6
CDR3 protein: CASSPTGEATEAFF

V gene: TRBV18
CDR3 protein: CASSRDTEGNTIYF

V gene: TRBV28
CDR3 protein: CASSLNEQYF

V gene: TRBV28
CDR3 protein: CASSLKATDLTDTQYF

V gene: TRBV5-4
CDR3 protein: CASSTSNSYNEQFF

V gene: TRBV7-2
CDR3 protein: CASSGEGWVQPQHF

V gene: TRBV29-1
CDR3 protein: CSGGQGVNEQFF

V gene: TRBV27
CDR3 protein: CASSQRRAQNTEAFF

V gene: TRBV5-6
CDR3 protein: CASSLGRGAEAFF

V gene: TRBV7-2
CDR3 protein: CASSAYPGGNEQYF

V gene: TRBV4-2
CDR3 protein: CASSQGTGQGYEQYF

V gene: TRBV28
CDR3 protein: CASSLNNPRQPQHF

V gene: TRBV13
CDR3 protein: CASSLGRGNEKLFF

V gene: TRBV7-2
CDR3 protein: CASSSGTGSGEQYF

V gene: TRBV5-6
CDR3 protein: CASSLQLKAREPQHF

V gene: TRBV27
CDR3 protein: CASSLYPAGRQETQYF